The rows below give T cell receptor beta chains drawn from one sample of a study of glioma-infiltrating T cells after dendritic cell vaccination. Some clones are missing from TCRdb's copy, which holds only in-frame ones; the method was immunoSEQ multiplex PCR. The sample contains 99,000 or so clones, 65% to 85% of which appear only once. Sequenced here: blood, sampled after dendritic cell vaccination. These receptors were obtained from a human donor with glioblastoma. The CDR3 runs from the conserved cysteine through the conserved F or W. A D gene is named only where the DNA matches it firmly. Clone size appears in some rows only: once, few, many, or a class for an expanded clone.

.,TRBV4-1,TRBD2,TRBJ2-3,TGCGCCAGCAGCCACCTCCGGGGGGGGCCCACAGATACGCAGTATTTT,CASSHLRGGPTDTQYF
few,TRBV27,TRBD2,TRBJ2-1,TGTGCCAGCAGTTTGGACCGAGCGGGAGGGAGCAATGAGCAGTTCTTC,CASSLDRAGGSNEQFF
.,TRBV11-1,.,TRBJ2-7,TGTGCCAGCAGCAGGGCCGGGGACACCTACAGTTACGAGCAGTACTTC,CASSRAGDTYSYEQYF
.,TRBV5-6,.,TRBJ2-3,TGTGCCAGCAGCGGGGGCGGCGATACGCAGTATTTT,CASSGGGDTQYF
.,TRBV6-5,.,TRBJ1-3,TGTGCCAGCAGGCGGATCTCTGGAAACACCATATATTTT,CASRRISGNTIYF
.,TRBV6-1,.,TRBJ1-5,TGTGCCAGCAGTGAAGCCCGGGGGCAGCCCCAGCATTTT,CASSEARGQPQHF
few,TRBV6-5,.,TRBJ1-1,TGTGCCAGCAGGGTAGACTTGAACACTGAAGCTTTCTTT,CASRVDLNTEAFF
.,TRBV28,TRBD1,TRBJ2-7,TGTGCCAGCAGTTCCGGACCCGGGACAGGGACCTACGAGCAGTACTTC,CASSSGPGTGTYEQYF
.,TRBV6-1,TRBD1,TRBJ2-7,TGTGCCAGCAGTGAAGCACTCGACAGGGTTGACTACGAGCAGTACTTC,CASSEALDRVDYEQYF
once,TRBV30,.,TRBJ1-5,TGTGCCTGGAGCCAGGTAAATCAGCCCCAGCATTTT,CAWSQVNQPQHF
.,TRBV5-1,TRBD1,TRBJ1-5,TGCGCCAGCAGCTCGACAGGGATGAGCAATCAGCCCCAGCATTTT,CASSSTGMSNQPQHF
.,TRBV10-3,.,TRBJ2-7,TGTGCCATCAGTGAGTCAGGACAATACGAGCAGTACTTC,CAISESGQYEQYF
.,TRBV5-6,TRBD2,TRBJ2-7,TGTGCCAGCAGCTTGCACCTCGGGGGGGGGCTAGATTACGAGCAGTACTTC,CASSLHLGGGLDYEQYF
.,TRBV7-9,.,TRBJ2-1,TGTGCCAGCAGCCTAAAGGGGGGGAAGAATGAGCAGTTCTTC,CASSLKGGKNEQFF
.,TRBV30,TRBD2,TRBJ2-1,TGTGCCTGGACCGATCAGAGGGTGGCGGGAGGCAATGAGCAGTTCTTC,CAWTDQRVAGGNEQFF
.,TRBV27,TRBD1,TRBJ1-2,TGTGCCAGCAGATTGTCGGGACAGAACTATGGCTACACCTTC,CASRLSGQNYGYTF
.,TRBV15,.,TRBJ1-2,TGTGCCACCCAGCAGGGCTCTAACTATGGCTACACCTTC,CATQQGSNYGYTF
few,TRBV10-3,.,TRBJ2-5,TGTGCCATCGCTCAGCAGGGCGGTTCTGTGGAGACCCAGTACTTC,CAIAQQGGSVETQYF
.,TRBV5-1,.,TRBJ1-2,TGCGCCAGCAGCTTGGGGCAGGGGACGGGCTACACCTTC,CASSLGQGTGYTF
.,TRBV11-3,.,TRBJ2-7,TGTGCCAGCGGTCACAACTCCTACGAGCAGTACTTC,CASGHNSYEQYF
.,TRBV7-7,TRBD1,TRBJ2-7,TGTGCTAGCAGCTATGACAGGGAAGACGAGCAGTACTTC,CASSYDREDEQYF
.,TRBV4-1,.,TRBJ1-2,TGCGCCAGCAGCCATAACGGAGCTACTAACTATGGCTACACCTTC,CASSHNGATNYGYTF
.,TRBV25-1,TRBD2,TRBJ2-1,TGTGCCAGCAGTGAATCTAGCGGGAGAAGTATAGGCTATGAGCAGTTCTTC,CASSESSGRSIGYEQFF
.,TRBV6-5,TRBD2,TRBJ2-7,TGTGCCAGCAGTTACCAAGCGGGGGGGCATTACGAGCAGTACTTC,CASSYQAGGHYEQYF
.,TRBV28,.,TRBJ2-1,TGTGCCAGCAGTTCCGTAATGAGAGAGCAGTTCTTC,CASSSVMREQFF
.,TRBV4-2,.,TRBJ1-2,TGTGCCAGCAGCCAAGATACGGCGGGGGGCTACACCTTC,CASSQDTAGGYTF
.,TRBV2,TRBD1,TRBJ1-2,TGTGCCAGCAGTGAATATGGGGGACAGGGCCCTGGCTACACCTTC,CASSEYGGQGPGYTF
.,TRBV27,.,TRBJ1-1,TGTGCCAGCAGTAAACAGGGATACACTGAAGCTTTCTTT,CASSKQGYTEAFF
.,TRBV19,.,TRBJ1-1,TGTGCCAGTACCCCTTCAGTGGACATGAACACTGAAGCTTTCTTT,CASTPSVDMNTEAFF
.,TRBV7-3,TRBD2,TRBJ2-3,TGTGCCAGCAGCTTAAAGGGGGGACTAGGGGCAGATACGCAGTATTTT,CASSLKGGLGADTQYF
.,TRBV6-1,.,TRBJ1-4,TGTGCCAGCAGTGGAGACAGGAATGAAAAACTGTTTTTT,CASSGDRNEKLFF
.,TRBV28,TRBD2,TRBJ2-2,TGTGCCAGCAGTTCCCACTCGGCGGGAGGGGCCGGGGAGCTGTTTTTT,CASSSHSAGGAGELFF
.,TRBV10-3,TRBD1,TRBJ1-4,TGTGCCATCAGAGAAGAGACAGGGGCGGGTGAAAAACTGTTTTTT,CAIREETGAGEKLFF
many,TRBV5-1,TRBD1,TRBJ2-7,TGCGCCAGCAGCTTGACCGGACAGGGAGGATTTCACTGGCAGTACTTC,CASSLTGQGGFHWQYF
.,TRBV28,.,TRBJ2-4,TGTGCCAGCAGTTTTAGTGGCTCTGGGCGGGATCCTGGGGCCAAAAACATTCAGTACTTC,CASSFSGSGRDPGAKNIQYF
.,TRBV11-3,.,TRBJ2-5,TGTGCCAGCAGCCGGTCCCTCCAAGAGACCCAGTACTTC,CASSRSLQETQYF
.,TRBV10-3,TRBD1,TRBJ2-5,TGTGCCATCAGTGAGGAGGGACAGGGGGCTTGGGAGACCCAGTACTTC,CAISEEGQGAWETQYF
once,TRBV28,.,TRBJ1-1,TGTGCCAGCAGTTTAGATGGGAGGGTGGACACTGAAGCTTTCTTT,CASSLDGRVDTEAFF
.,TRBV18,TRBD1,TRBJ2-7,TGTGCCAGCTCAACAGGACAGGGGACCCTCTACGAGCAGTACTTC,CASSTGQGTLYEQYF
.,TRBV9,TRBD1,TRBJ1-2,TGTGCCAGCAGCGCGGACCCTTCCAGGGGGATTAACTATGGCTACACCTTC,CASSADPSRGINYGYTF
.,TRBV6-1,.,TRBJ2-1,TGTGCCAGCAGGGGGGGACAGATCAATGAGCAGTTCTTC,CASRGGQINEQFF
.,TRBV28,.,TRBJ1-3,TGTGCCAGCAGTTTATCTGGAAGAGGCGCACGGTCTGGAAACACCATATATTTT,CASSLSGRGARSGNTIYF